A single TCR beta chain is shown here with its context. Its antigen remains unidentified. This entry is derived from a study of T cell responses to AZD1222 COVID-19 vaccine. Study information: Recipients boosted at about 4 weeks or about 12 weeks are pooled. The study's findings and limits: Only six people who got AZD1222 tested seropositive at baseline. Mostly white British, mostly female donors; authors suggested clonal diversity may be underestimated. Regions 160-218 and 743-854 held dominance among vaccine-associated CD4 TCRs, which spanned spike.

Some clones are missing from TCRdb's copy, which holds only in-frame ones; the method was immunoSEQ multiplex PCR. The data contain more than 140,000 clones, more than 80% of them seen just once; the ten biggest clones take up 2.9%. V lost 2 bases to trimming and J lost 0 bases, with 8 bases between them. Looked up from germline, CDR1 is MRHNA and CDR2 is SNTAGT. The CDR3 extends over 15 amino acids. The TCR was taken from an adult in good health. Sequencing used peripheral blood, obtained on day 0 of AZD1222 vaccination. J is TRBJ2-1 and V is TRBV6-4; D is perhaps TRBD2 (5 bases). The CDR3 loop reads CASSDVAGSYNEQFF. As DNA, the CDR3 is TGTGCCAGCAGTGACGTTGCGGGCTCCTACAATGAGCAGTTCTTC.